The 22 T cell receptor beta chains below come from one sample, sequenced in a study of blood T cell repertoires in COVID-19. The table came from immunoSEQ multiplex PCR; TCRdb's copy has only in-frame clones and leaves some out. Among roughly 120,000 clones, 90% to 95% were seen once, and the ten largest hold around 2%. The material sequenced was peripheral blood. These receptor sequences come from a man aged 50-59 years with COVID-19, enrolled during active disease.

The V call is TRBV10-2, the J call TRBJ2-5, with D uncertain. The CDR3 has 13 amino acids. In germline, CDR1 is WSHSY, CDR2 SAAADI. V was cut by 5 bases and J by 2 bases, with 9 bases left in between. This CDR3 reads CASSTRAQETQYF. CDR3 bases: TGCGCCAGCAGTACGAGAGCGCAAGAGACCCAGTACTTC.

This rearrangement joins TRBV30 to TRBJ2-1; TRBD2 is a possible D gene (6 bases). V was clipped by 0 bases and J by 4 bases, with 16 bases between them. This CDR3 comprises 16 residues. The germline V gene has CDR1 GTSNPN and CDR2 SVGIG (reference sequence). The chain's CDR3 is CAWSVLEADYYNEQFF. The CDR3 DNA is TGTGCCTGGAGTGTACTAGAAGCGGACTATTACAATGAGCAGTTCTTC.

The chain employs TRBV19 and TRBJ2-1; D perhaps matches TRBD1 (6 bases). CDR3 length equals 16 residues. Per germline, CDR1 LNHDA and CDR2 SQIVND (reference sequence). V shed 3 bases and J shed 0 bases, with 12 bases lying between them. CDR3 sequence reads: CASSMPLGASYNEQFF. CDR3 in DNA: TGTGCCAGTAGTATGCCTCTGGGGGCCTCCTACAATGAGCAGTTCTTC.

This clone was seen a single time. The chain links TRBV10-3 to TRBJ2-3; D is possibly TRBD1 (6 bases). This CDR3 region has 16 residues. Per germline, CDR1 ENHRY and CDR2 SYGVKD. V lost 10 bases and J lost 2, with 22 bases in between. This chain's CDR3 is CARLYDRHWNTDTQYF. CDR3 bases: TGTGCCAGACTGTACGACAGGCATTGGAACACAGATACGCAGTATTTT.

The chain employs TRBV19 and TRBJ2-7; 9 bases are shared with TRBD1. Losses at the gene ends were 6 bases for V and 2 bases for J; bases not matched to a gene: 5. CDR3 length: 14 amino acids. Germline lookup yields CDR1 LNHDA and CDR2 SQIVND (reference sequence). The chain's CDR3 is CASSPGTGPYEQYV. The CDR3 nucleotides read TGTGCCAGTAGCCCCGGGACAGGGCCCTACGAGCAGTACGTC.

This clone was counted a single time. CDR3 sequence: CASSQGTSSRNEQYV. CDR3 nucleotides: TGTGCCAGCAGCCAAGGGACTAGCTCCCGCAACGAGCAGTACGTC. The chain couples TRBV3-1 (or the pseudogene TRBV3-2) to TRBJ2-7; TRBD2 matches 8 bases. The V and J ends lost 1 base and 5 bases, in that order; junction bases with no gene match: 7. Germline values: CDR1 LGHDT, CDR2 YNNKEL (reference sequence). This CDR3 region has 15 residues.

The V and J genes are TRBV20-1 and TRBJ2-3; TRBD2 might be the D (5 bases). V dropped 3 bases and J dropped 0 bases, with 10 bases sitting between them. The CDR3 loop spans 14 amino acids. The germline V gene has CDR1 DFQATT and CDR2 SNEGSKA (reference sequence). The CDR3 is CSASFLASTDTQYF. The CDR3 nucleotides are TGCAGTGCTAGTTTCCTAGCCAGCACAGATACGCAGTATTTT.

The gene calls are TRBV27 and TRBJ2-7; 8 nucleotides agree with TRBD2. Germline CDR1 MNHEY, CDR2 SMNVEV (reference sequence). This CDR3 has 15 residues. V was pared by 1 base and J by 2 bases, with 4 bases of the junction left unmatched. In DNA form, the CDR3 reads TGTGCCAGCAGTTTATTGGCGGGAGGCACCTACGAGCAGTACGTC. It encodes CASSLLAGGTYEQYV.

This clone was counted only a few times. This sequence joins TRBV19 and TRBJ2-2; D might be TRBD1 (5 bases). V was trimmed by 3 bases and J by 6 bases, leaving 8 bases between them. Per the germline V gene, CDR1 is LNHDA and CDR2 is SQIVND (reference sequence). CDR3 size: 13 residues. The CDR3 loop reads CASSIRDAGELFF. DNA of the CDR3: TGTGCCAGTAGTATCAGGGATGCCGGGGAGCTGTTTTTT.

The genes are TRBV24-1 and TRBJ2-1, with D tentatively TRBD2 (5 bases). V gave up 6 bases and J gave up 7 bases, with 12 bases separating them. Germline assignment: CDR1 KGHDR and CDR2 SFDVKD. The CDR3 is 13 amino acids. CDR3 protein: CATSRPGINEQFF. For the CDR3, the DNA is TGTGCCACCAGTAGACCGGGGATTAATGAGCAGTTCTTC.

V gene TRBV28 combines with J gene TRBJ1-1, with a possible D match to TRBD1 (6 bases). The CDR3 is made up of 13 amino acids. CDR1 is MDHEN, CDR2 SYDVKM, per germline. Trimming left V 3 bases short and J 7 bases short, with 12 bases between. The CDR3: CASSFGQKIEAFF. The DNA for the CDR3 is TGTGCCAGCAGTTTCGGACAGAAGATTGAAGCTTTCTTT.

V is TRBV5-1 and J is TRBJ1-4; TRBD1 matches 9 bases. The CDR3 consists of 16 residues. CDR1 SGHRS and CDR2 YFSETQ come from the germline V gene. The trim removed 4 bases at V and 8 bases at J, leaving 12 bases unmatched. Here the CDR3 reads CASSPTGTGSQEKLFF. CDR3 sequence (DNA): TGCGCCAGCAGCCCAACCGGGACAGGGAGTCAGGAAAAACTGTTTTTT.

The chain employs TRBV18 and TRBJ2-2; 8 bases line up with TRBD2. Germline assignment: CDR1 KGHSH and CDR2 LQKENI. This CDR3 contains 15 residues. V shed 4 bases, J shed 3 bases, and the junction held 4 bases outside the gene matches. Here the CDR3 reads CASSLGLEDTGELFF. The CDR3 DNA follows: TGTGCCAGCTCACTGGGACTAGAGGACACCGGGGAGCTGTTTTTT.

V usage is TRBV12-3 or TRBV12-4 and J usage is TRBJ1-1; 8 nucleotides match TRBD1. V shed 7 bases and J 5 bases; nucleotides not matched to a gene: 6. The CDR3 is 13 residues long. The chain's CDR3 is CASTLTGDTEAFF. The CDR3 region has the DNA TGTGCCAGCACCCTGACAGGGGATACTGAAGCTTTCTTT.

The chain employs TRBV18 and TRBJ2-5; a weak D match, TRBD1 (7 bases). V was pared by 4 bases and J by 5 bases, with 17 bases between. Germline CDR1 reads KGHSH; CDR2 reads LQKENI. The CDR3 length is 15 residues. The DNA of the CDR3 is TGTGCCAGCTCACAGACAGGGAGGAATTGGGAGACCCAGTACTTC. Protein: CASSQTGRNWETQYF.

The chain joins TRBV4-3 to TRBJ1-3; D is uncertain. This CDR3 region has 15 residues. CDR1 and CDR2 from the germline V gene are LGHNA and YSLEER. V dropped 2 bases and J dropped 4 bases, with 12 bases sitting between them. The CDR3 reads CASSQQERLGNTIYF. CDR3 nucleotide sequence: TGCGCCAGCAGCCAACAGGAACGCTTAGGAAACACCATATATTTT.

J is TRBJ1-6 and V is TRBV3-1 (or the pseudogene TRBV3-2); maybe TRBD1 (5 bases). Germline CDR1 LGHDT, CDR2 YNNKEL (reference sequence). This CDR3 has 15 amino acids. Trimming removed 1 base from V and 8 bases from J, with 12 bases in between. CDR3 nucleotide sequence: TGTGCCAGCAGCCAAGGCGGCAGGGCTCATTCACCCCTCCACTTT. It is translated as CASSQGGRAHSPLHF.

This sequence joins TRBV9 and TRBJ2-2; TRBD2 matches at 7 bases. Germline loops: CDR1 SGDLS, CDR2 YYNGEE. The CDR3 is 15 residues long. V was clipped by 4 bases and J by 1 base; unmatched bases: 4. CDR3 nucleotides: TGTGCCAGCAGCCGTAGCGGGCTGAACACCGGGGAGCTGTTTTTT. It encodes CASSRSGLNTGELFF.

The chain couples TRBV27 to TRBJ2-7; 7 positions match TRBD2. The CDR3 totals 14 residues. With V trimmed by 7 bases and J by 4 bases, 10 bases remained unmatched. Per the germline V gene, CDR1 is MNHEY and CDR2 is SMNVEV (reference sequence). The CDR3 loop is CASTTERERYEQYV. Written as DNA, the CDR3 is TGTGCCAGCACCACCGAGCGGGAAAGATACGAGCAGTACGTC.

The chain uses TRBV28 and TRBJ2-7; a possible D gene is TRBD2 (5 bases). The CDR3 extends over 13 amino acids. Germline values: CDR1 MDHEN, CDR2 SYDVKM. The V gene lost 6 bases and the J gene lost 2 bases, with 11 bases spanning the gap. DNA for the CDR3: TGTGCCAGCAGCCCACCCGGGACCTACGAGCAGTACTTC. It specifies CASSPPGTYEQYF.

V gene TRBV6-5 combines with J gene TRBJ2-2; D is unclear. The V end was cut by 7 bases, the J end by 1 base, with 10 bases between. This CDR3 region has 14 residues. Germline-derived CDR1 and CDR2 are MNHEY and SVGAGI. CDR3 sequence reads: CASNPGLNTGELFF. In DNA, the CDR3 is TGTGCCAGCAATCCAGGATTGAACACCGGGGAGCTGTTTTTT.

The chain uses TRBV7-3 and TRBJ2-1, with 11 bases lining up with TRBD2. Germline trimming cut 5 bases from V and 8 bases from J; bases unmatched to any gene: 14. This CDR3 has 17 amino acids. Germline V gene data show CDR1 as SGHTA and CDR2 as FQGTGA. CDR3 in amino acids: CASSPLPTSGSVDEQFF. DNA of the CDR3: TGTGCCAGCAGCCCCTTGCCCACTAGCGGGAGTGTTGATGAGCAGTTCTTC.